These T cell receptor beta chains were read from a single sample in a study of blood T cell repertoires in COVID-19. Sequencing used immunoSEQ multiplex PCR; TCRdb keeps in-frame clones, though not all of them. The sample lists approximately 160,000 clones, roughly 90% seen once, with roughly 4.1% in the top ten. The specimen was peripheral blood. Receptor source: a woman in her 70s with acute or convalescent COVID-19. Each CDR3 is given with its conserved first and last residue. A D gene is named only where the DNA matches it firmly. Not every row has a clone size; where given, it reads once, few, many or a size class.

d_gene: -
j_gene: TRBJ1-2
v_gene: TRBV12-3/TRBV12-4
abundance: -
CDR3aa: CASSPSGYYGYTF
CDR3nt: TGTGCCAGCAGTCCCTCAGGGTACTATGGCTACACCTTC

d_gene: TRBD2
j_gene: TRBJ2-5
v_gene: TRBV7-2
abundance: -
CDR3aa: CASSLASSGGAETQYF
CDR3nt: TGTGCCAGCAGCTTAGCGTCTAGCGGGGGGGCCGAGACCCAGTACTTC

d_gene: TRBD2
j_gene: TRBJ2-1
v_gene: TRBV24-1
abundance: -
CDR3aa: CATSVRLAGAGNEQFF
CDR3nt: TGTGCCACCAGTGTACGGCTAGCGGGAGCAGGGAATGAGCAGTTCTTC

d_gene: -
j_gene: TRBJ2-7
v_gene: TRBV28
abundance: -
CDR3aa: CASSSPARSSYEQYF
CDR3nt: TGTGCCAGCAGTTCCCCCGCGAGAAGCTCCTACGAGCAGTACTTC

d_gene: -
j_gene: TRBJ1-4
v_gene: TRBV4-2
abundance: -
CDR3aa: CASSYGTTNEKLFF
CDR3nt: TGTGCCAGCAGCTACGGGACAACTAATGAAAAACTGTTTTTT

d_gene: TRBD2
j_gene: TRBJ2-1
v_gene: TRBV9
abundance: -
CDR3aa: CASSVGVAGGNYNEQFF
CDR3nt: TGTGCCAGCAGCGTAGGTGTAGCGGGAGGAAATTACAATGAGCAGTTCTTC

d_gene: TRBD1
j_gene: TRBJ2-5
v_gene: TRBV5-1
abundance: -
CDR3aa: CASRFTTGGTQETQYF
CDR3nt: TGCGCCAGCAGGTTCACGACAGGGGGTACCCAAGAGACCCAGTACTTC

d_gene: TRBD2
j_gene: TRBJ2-2
v_gene: TRBV15
abundance: -
CDR3aa: CATRGTSGGKNTGELFF
CDR3nt: TGTGCCACCCGAGGGACTAGCGGGGGGAAGAACACCGGGGAGCTGTTTTTT

d_gene: -
j_gene: TRBJ1-3
v_gene: TRBV29-1
abundance: -
CDR3aa: CSVITYSGNTIYF
CDR3nt: TGCAGCGTTATCACCTACTCTGGAAACACCATATATTTT

d_gene: TRBD1
j_gene: TRBJ2-7
v_gene: TRBV9
abundance: -
CDR3aa: CASSVDGDRLEQYF
CDR3nt: TGTGCCAGCAGCGTAGATGGGGACAGGCTCGAGCAGTACTTC

d_gene: -
j_gene: TRBJ1-1
v_gene: TRBV9
abundance: -
CDR3aa: CASSPGQRNTEAFF
CDR3nt: TGTGCCAGCAGCCCGGGACAACGGAACACTGAAGCTTTCTTT

d_gene: TRBD1
j_gene: TRBJ2-1
v_gene: TRBV28
abundance: -
CDR3aa: CASRKGGTGWYEQFF
CDR3nt: TGTGCCAGCAGGAAGGGGGGGACAGGGTGGTATGAGCAGTTCTTC

d_gene: -
j_gene: TRBJ1-4
v_gene: TRBV2
abundance: -
CDR3aa: CASILERAEKLFF
CDR3nt: TGTGCCAGCATCTTGGAGAGGGCTGAAAAACTGTTTTTT

d_gene: TRBD1
j_gene: TRBJ2-7
v_gene: TRBV5-5
abundance: once
CDR3aa: CASSSGTGAFPYEQYF
CDR3nt: TGTGCCAGCAGCTCGGGAACAGGGGCCTTCCCCTACGAGCAGTACTTC

d_gene: TRBD1
j_gene: TRBJ1-5
v_gene: TRBV19
abundance: -
CDR3aa: CASTGTGAFQPQHF
CDR3nt: TGTGCCAGTACCGGGACAGGGGCTTTTCAGCCCCAGCATTTT

d_gene: TRBD2
j_gene: TRBJ2-5
v_gene: TRBV11-3
abundance: -
CDR3aa: CASSLDPRGRDEETQYF
CDR3nt: TGTGCCAGCAGCTTAGACCCACGTGGGAGGGACGAAGAGACCCAGTACTTC

d_gene: -
j_gene: TRBJ2-7
v_gene: TRBV7-2
abundance: -
CDR3aa: CASSQSNYEQYF
CDR3nt: TGTGCCAGCAGCCAAAGCAACTACGAGCAGTACTTC

d_gene: -
j_gene: TRBJ1-4
v_gene: TRBV7-2
abundance: few
CDR3aa: CASSAGRDGLNEKLFF
CDR3nt: TGTGCCAGCAGCGCGGGCCGTGATGGGCTTAATGAAAAACTGTTTTTT

d_gene: TRBD2
j_gene: TRBJ2-7
v_gene: TRBV27
abundance: -
CDR3aa: CASSGTLSPSGNTYEQYF
CDR3nt: TGTGCCAGCAGCGGAACCCTAAGCCCTAGCGGTAATACCTACGAGCAGTACTTC

d_gene: -
j_gene: TRBJ1-1
v_gene: TRBV6-2/TRBV6-3
abundance: many
CDR3aa: CASTPAEGGVMNTEAFF
CDR3nt: TGTGCCAGCACCCCCGCCGAGGGTGGGGTCATGAACACTGAAGCTTTCTTT

d_gene: -
j_gene: TRBJ1-6
v_gene: TRBV11-2
abundance: -
CDR3aa: CASSLESDSKRSPLHF
CDR3nt: TGTGCCAGCAGCTTAGAAAGTGACAGTAAGCGTTCACCCCTCCACTTT

d_gene: -
j_gene: TRBJ1-6
v_gene: TRBV14
abundance: -
CDR3aa: CASSQALDIVAPLHF
CDR3nt: TGTGCCAGCAGCCAAGCTTTAGATATCGTCGCACCCCTCCACTTT

d_gene: TRBD1
j_gene: TRBJ2-7
v_gene: TRBV5-1
abundance: -
CDR3aa: CASSPGQGGYEQYF
CDR3nt: TGCGCCAGCAGCCCCGGACAGGGGGGCTACGAGCAGTACTTC